Presented here are 24 T cell receptor beta chains from one specimen sequenced in a study of Ad26.COV2.S vaccination and SARS-CoV-2 variants (TCRdb year 2021). This specimen's treatment or condition label, interpreted: around 19 received Ad26.COV2.S at low or high dose, single or two shots; 5 received placebo; per-sample allocation not given. For vaccine and placebo recipients, the sequenced repertoires came from samples collected on day 63 after the first injection. Library preparation employed the immunoSEQ multiplex PCR assay. TCRdb mirrors the immuneACCESS table, restricted to in-frame sequences. Some clones are absent from its copies; in checked studies, under half trace to an unresolved V gene, and the reason for the others is unknown. The sample contains around 400,000 clones, around 91% of them found a single time. Around 1.9% of the sample goes to the ten largest clones. Sequenced here: peripheral blood, sampled in a trial of Ad26.COV2.S vaccine versus placebo. These receptor sequences come from a person between 18 and 60 years old who received the Ad26.COV2.S COVID-19 vaccine or a placebo.

V usage is TRBV5-4 and J usage is TRBJ2-7; 9 bases agree with TRBD1. The junction had 6 bases not matched to a gene; V was cut back by 2 bases and J by 6 bases. Germline CDR1 reads SGHNT; CDR2 reads YYREEE (reference sequence). The CDR3 runs to 14 residues. In DNA form, the CDR3 reads TGTGCCAGCAGCTTCTCCGGGACAGGGTCCGAGCAGTACTTC. Amino acids: CASSFSGTGSEQYF.

The chain links TRBV19 to TRBJ1-4; D is unclear. Per germline, CDR1 LNHDA and CDR2 SQIVND (reference sequence). CDR3 size: 14 residues. The V end was cut by 4 bases, the J end by 10 bases, with 16 bases between. CDR3 loop: CASSTSPGEGKLFF. As DNA, the CDR3 is TGTGCCAGTAGTACCTCCCCCGGGGAGGGAAAACTGTTTTTT.

The CDR3 loop is CASTPPGPSNYGYTF. The DNA of the CDR3 is TGTGCCAGTACCCCCCCCGGGCCGTCTAACTATGGCTACACCTTC. The chain combines TRBV19 with TRBJ1-2; D is unclear. The length of the CDR3 is 15 residues. V lost 7 bases and J 0 bases, leaving 15 bases between the germline ends. Germline CDR1 is LNHDA and CDR2 is SQIVND (reference sequence). Combining the CDR3 with reference TRBV19 and TRBJ1-2 gives the whole variable domain DGGITQSPKYLFRKEGQNVTLSCEQNLNHDAMYWYRQDPGQGLRLIYYSQIVNDFQKGDIAEGYSVSREKKESFPLTVTSAQKNPTAFYLCASTPPGPSNYGYTFGSGTRLTVV.

The rearrangement uses TRBV29-1 and TRBJ2-1; D is ambiguous. V gave up 3 bases and J gave up 0 bases, with 9 bases separating them. The CDR3 sequence is 14 residues long. Germline-derived CDR1 and CDR2 are SQVTM and ANQGSEA. Here the CDR3 reads CSVEVVSSYNEQFF. The CDR3 DNA reads as TGCAGCGTTGAGGTGGTGAGCTCCTACAATGAGCAGTTCTTC.

This sequence joins TRBV7-9 and TRBJ1-2, with 7 bases that match TRBD1. After removal of 2 bases from V and 6 bases from J, the junction contained 3 bases not matched to a gene. Germline V gene data show CDR1 as SEHNR and CDR2 as FQNEAQ (reference sequence). The CDR3 is 13 residues long. For the CDR3, the DNA is TGTGCCAGCAGCTTAACAGGGGTTGATGGCTACACCTTC. Translation gives CASSLTGVDGYTF.

As concerns this clone: One end of the junction does not line up with germline, which may come from a read error. The chain recombines TRBV11-1 with TRBJ2-6, with D unresolved. CDR1 and CDR2 (germline): SGHAT, FQDESV (reference sequence). This CDR3 is built from 14 residues. DNA for the CDR3: TGTCCCAGCCCCCACGACTCTGGGGCCAACGTCCTGACTTTC. It codes for CPSPHDSGANVLTF.

This clone was picked up one time. The rearrangement uses TRBV28 and TRBJ2-7; D is perhaps TRBD2 (6 bases). With 5 bases removed from V and 3 bases from J, the gap between germline ends came to 26 bases. CDR1 and CDR2 (germline): MDHEN, SYDVKM. CDR3 length equals 18 residues. The CDR3 here is CASSVPRHGGLQFYEQYF. Here the CDR3 DNA reads TGTGCCAGCAGTGTGCCCCGCCATGGAGGGCTCCAATTCTACGAGCAGTACTTC.

This rearrangement joins TRBV6-1 to TRBJ2-7, with D unclear. Trimming took 2 bases from V and 2 from J, leaving 13 bases between them. CDR1 MNHNS and CDR2 SASEGT come from the germline V gene. This CDR3 region has 15 residues. CDR3 amino acids: CASSENPNPTYEQYF. As DNA, the CDR3 is TGTGCCAGCAGTGAAAACCCAAACCCCACCTACGAGCAGTACTTC.

The rearrangement links TRBV5-4 to TRBJ1-6, with 9 bases fitting TRBD1. V lost 4 bases to trimming and J lost 9 bases; unmatched junction nucleotides: 11. The CDR3 spans 16 residues. Germline CDR1 and CDR2: SGHNT and YYREEE (reference sequence). The chain's CDR3 is CASSPGTGLVSSPLHF. The CDR3 region has the DNA TGTGCCAGCAGCCCCGGGACAGGGTTAGTGAGTTCACCCCTCCACTTT.

The V and J genes are TRBV5-6 and TRBJ2-5; D is perhaps TRBD2 (6 bases). CDR3 length: 15 amino acids. In germline, CDR1 is SGHDT, CDR2 YYEEEE. V dropped 0 bases and J dropped 5 bases, with 14 bases sitting between them. CDR3 nucleotides: TGTGCCAGCAGCTTGGACAGAACGGGAGCGGAGACCCAGTACTTC. It yields the protein CASSLDRTGAETQYF. Complete variable domain (other parts from reference TRBV5-6 and TRBJ2-5): DAGVTQSPTHLIKTRGQQVTLRCSPKSGHDTVSWYQQALGQGPQFIFQYYEEEERQRGNFPDRFSGHQFPNYSSELNVNALLLGDSALYLCASSLDRTGAETQYFGPGTRLLVL.

The J gene is TRBJ2-5, the V gene TRBV11-2, with 14 bases matching TRBD2. Losses at the gene ends were 5 bases for V and 5 bases for J; bases not matched to a gene: 7. This CDR3 region has 16 residues. CDR1 and CDR2 from the germline V gene are SGHAT and FQNNGV. The CDR3 here is CASSGRLAGGGETQYF. Written as DNA, the CDR3 is TGTGCCAGCAGCGGCCGACTAGCGGGAGGGGGGGAGACCCAGTACTTC.

This chain connects TRBV30 to TRBJ2-5; 10 bases align to TRBD2. V gave up 1 base and J gave up 1 base; unmatched junction bases: 3. This CDR3 is built from 15 residues. Germline V CDR1 and CDR2: GTSNPN, SVGIG (reference sequence). The CDR3 DNA reads as TGTGCCTGGAGTGGACTAGCGGGCTTCCAAGAGACCCAGTACTTC. Its protein is CAWSGLAGFQETQYF.

The gene calls are TRBV5-8 and TRBJ2-7, with D tentatively TRBD2 (5 bases). From germline, CDR1 is SGHTS and CDR2 YDEGEE. Trimming took off 0 bases at V and 6 bases at J, with 16 bases between the two ends. The CDR3 is 15 residues long. CDR3 protein: CASSLGSTIPREQYF. CDR3 bases: TGTGCCAGCAGCTTGGGATCGACTATCCCCCGCGAGCAGTACTTC.

The rearrangement joins TRBV7-9 to TRBJ1-1; D is perhaps TRBD1 (6 bases). Germline loops: CDR1 SEHNR, CDR2 FQNEAQ (reference sequence). The CDR3 sequence is 10 residues long. Trimming removed 11 bases at V and 5 bases at J, with 9 bases between. CDR3 sequence: CAVRGTEAFF. The DNA of the CDR3 is TGTGCCGTTAGGGGGACTGAAGCTTTCTTT.

This rearrangement joins TRBV7-3 to TRBJ1-1; D unresolved. V was cut by 8 bases and J by 2 bases, with 12 bases left in between. Germline CDR1 and CDR2: SGHTA and FQGTGA. The CDR3 runs 13 residues. The CDR3 nucleotides are TGTGCCAGCTCTATGGCAGCCAACACTGAAGCTTTCTTT. Its translation: CASSMAANTEAFF.

This chain joins TRBV7-8 and TRBJ2-4; 9 bases are shared with TRBD2. This CDR3 comprises 14 residues. J lost 8 bases, V lost 4 bases, and 6 bases had no gene match. Germline-derived CDR1 and CDR2 are SGHVS and FQNEAQ. The CDR3 nucleotides are TGTGCCAGCAGCTCCGGGACTAGCAGGGACATTCAGTACTTC. Its protein product is CASSSGTSRDIQYF.

This chain joins TRBV7-2 and TRBJ2-7; D not resolved. In germline, CDR1 is SGHTA, CDR2 FQGNSA. The CDR3 sequence is 13 residues long. The ends were cut back, 5 bases at V and 1 base at J, with 9 bases in the middle. The CDR3 DNA is TGTGCCAGCAGCGGAGAGGCGTCCTACGAGCAGTACTTC. Encoded protein: CASSGEASYEQYF. The full variable domain, its missing parts supplied by reference TRBV7-2 and TRBJ2-7, is GAGVSQSPSNKVTEKGKDVELRCDPISGHTALYWYRQSLGQGLEFLIYFQGNSAPDKSGLPSDRFSAERTGGSVSTLTIQRTQQEDSAVYLCASSGEASYEQYFGPGTRLTVT.

This rearrangement joins TRBV5-1 to TRBJ2-5; a weak D match, TRBD1 (6 bases). Germline V gives CDR1 SGHRS, CDR2 YFSETQ. The CDR3 consists of 12 residues. Deletions cut 2 bases from V and 4 bases from J, with 6 bases between. The CDR3 reads CASSLQGETQYF. The CDR3 nucleotides are TGCGCCAGCAGCTTACAGGGAGAGACCCAGTACTTC.

V gene TRBV30 combines with J gene TRBJ2-1, with 11 nucleotides matching TRBD2. This CDR3 contains 18 residues. In germline, CDR1 is GTSNPN, CDR2 SVGIG (reference sequence). With V trimmed by 0 bases and J by 0 bases, 7 bases remained unmatched. The CDR3 region is CAWSVHRTSGSSYNEQFF. In DNA, the CDR3 is TGTGCCTGGAGTGTTCATCGAACTAGCGGGAGCTCCTACAATGAGCAGTTCTTC.

On this clone itself: A junction end diverges from the germline sequence, so it may reflect a read error. The chain is built from TRBV11-2 and TRBJ2-7; TRBD2 matches 12 bases. Germline lookup yields CDR1 SGHAT and CDR2 FQNNGV. This CDR3 spans 15 amino acids. CDR3 protein: CASSFSGTSGPVSVF. The CDR3 DNA is TGTGCCAGCAGCTTCTCCGGGACTAGCGGGCCGGTCTCGGTCTTC.

V is TRBV19 and J is TRBJ1-2, with unresolved D. From germline, CDR1 is LNHDA and CDR2 SQIVND (reference sequence). V lost 7 bases and J lost 5, with 11 bases in between. This CDR3 has 12 amino acids. The CDR3 nucleotides are TGTGCCAGTAAGCGGACGGCATATGGCTACACCTTC. The encoded protein is CASKRTAYGYTF.

This chain connects TRBV27 to TRBJ2-5; either TRBD1 or TRBD2 may supply D (5 bases each). The germline V gene has CDR1 MNHEY and CDR2 SMNVEV (reference sequence). With 2 bases removed from V and 2 bases from J, the gap between germline ends came to 9 bases. The CDR3 sequence is 14 residues long. CDR3: CASSLRDGQETQYF. The CDR3 bases are TGTGCCAGCAGTTTAAGGGACGGGCAAGAGACCCAGTACTTC.

The chain employs TRBV30 and TRBJ1-4; weak D call: TRBD1 (5 bases). The germline CDR1 and CDR2 sequences are GTSNPN and SVGIG (reference sequence). This CDR3 is built from 14 residues. Trimming left V 4 bases short and J 10 bases short, with 19 bases between. The CDR3 is CAWNFGQGVGKLFF. CDR3 in DNA: TGTGCCTGGAACTTTGGGCAGGGCGTCGGAAAACTGTTTTTT.

V gene TRBV30 combines with J gene TRBJ1-1; tentatively, D is TRBD1 (6 bases). The V end was cut by 1 base, the J end by 4 bases, with 22 bases between. Germline CDR1 reads GTSNPN; CDR2 reads SVGIG (reference sequence). This CDR3 comprises 17 residues. Here the CDR3 reads CAWSAGQRGWGGTEAFF. In DNA, the CDR3 is TGTGCCTGGAGTGCGGGACAACGGGGTTGGGGGGGCACTGAAGCTTTCTTT.